There are a few counts of the clone carrying this TCR beta chain. Libraries were prepared by immunoSEQ multiplex PCR; TCRdb keeps only in-frame clonotypes and omits some of them. The sample has approximately 45,000 clones, 80% to 95% seen once; the top ten hold roughly a fifth. The germline V gene encodes CDR1 MNHEY and CDR2 SVGAGI. This CDR3 has 11 residues. Trimming pared 8 bases from V and 5 bases from J, leaving 9 bases between. The data stem from a study of control samples from healthy donors and cancer patients. Sequencing was done on a sample of PBMCs. The TCR originated in a woman aged 40 to 50 with head and neck cancer. The chain employs TRBV6-5 and TRBJ2-5; D remains ambiguous. CDR3 sequence (DNA): TGTGCCAGCGGTTGGGCGGAGACCCAGTACTTC. This gives the protein CASGWAETQYF.